Listed here are 23 T cell receptor beta chains from one sample, sequenced in a study of T cell clonality in common variable immunodeficiency. Antigen specificity for these receptors is unknown. General study findings and limits: Common variable immunodeficiency TCR beta sequences reportedly had fewer deletions and N-nucleotide insertions.

Assay used: immunoSEQ multiplex PCR; TCRdb lists only in-frame clones, some missing. The repertoire consists of under 30,000 clones, none detected only once. The sample comprised peripheral blood mononuclear cells. Receptor source: a human donor with common variable immunodeficiency.

Concerning this clone: The CDR3 end is not reached by the read, which stops 3 residues before it; the germline J gene fills it in. The V gene is TRBV20-1, the J gene TRBJ2-1, with TRBD1 identical over 9 bases. V trimming: 5 bases; J trimming: 7 bases; junction bases outside the gene matches: 6. The CDR3 consists of 13 residues. The germline gives CDR1 DFQATT, CDR2 SNEGSKA (reference sequence). The CDR3 bases that were read are TGCAGTGCTCGACCGGGACAGGGAAATGAG. This codes for CSARPGQGNE. The CDR3 as a whole reads CSARPGQGNEQFF.

On this clone: The observed sequence ends 3 residues before the CDR3 terminus, with the missing tail filled in from the germline J gene. The rearrangement joins TRBV30 to TRBJ1-5, with D possibly being TRBD1 (6 bases). The V gene lost 4 bases and the J gene lost 3 bases, with 16 bases spanning the gap. The CDR3 contains 15 residues. Germline assignment: CDR1 GTSNPN and CDR2 SVGIG (reference sequence). CDR3: CAWTPPGASNQPQHF. The CDR3 bases that were read are TGTGCCTGGACCCCACCAGGGGCTTCCAATCAGCCC.

This clone was counted only a few times. The read finishes 3 residues shy of the CDR3 end, and the germline J gene is used to complete it. Within the sample, other DNA sequences also encode this same CDR3. The chain employs TRBV5-1 and TRBJ2-3, with D tentatively TRBD1 (5 bases). The CDR3 has 14 residues. Germline V gene data show CDR1 as SGHRS and CDR2 as YFSETQ. With 5 bases removed from V and 0 bases from J, the gap between germline ends came to 10 bases. Incomplete CDR3 DNA: TGCGCCAGCAGAACAGGTCCGAGCACAGATACG. Its protein is CASRTGPSTDT. The CDR3 in its entirety is CASRTGPSTDTQYF.

Only a few counts were recorded for this clone. The read is 3 residues too short to cover the CDR3 end, so that end is filled in from the germline J gene. J is TRBJ1-2 and V is TRBV20-1, with 8 bases identical to TRBD1. The CDR3 is 16 amino acids. The V gene's germline CDR1 is DFQATT and CDR2 SNEGSKA (reference sequence). V lost 3 bases and J lost 2; bases outside the gene matches: 11. CDR3 DNA (partial): TGCAGTGCTAGGGACCGAACAGGGGGAAACAACTATGGC. Translated: CSARDRTGGNNYG. The CDR3 as a whole reads CSARDRTGGNNYGYTF.

There are many counts of this clone. The CDR3 goes on 3 residues after the read ends, and that part is filled in from the germline J gene. The chain links TRBV20-1 to TRBJ2-5, with TRBD2 matching 7 bases. Germline V gene sequence: CDR1 DFQATT, CDR2 SNEGSKA (reference sequence). The V and J ends lost 6 bases and 5 bases, in that order; junction bases with no gene match: 12. The CDR3 is 14 residues long. The covered CDR3 bases are TGCAGTGCGGGGGTAGCGGGCTACGAGGAGACC. Encoded protein: CSAGVAGYEET. The full CDR3 protein is CSAGVAGYEETQYF.

Worth noting for this clone: The read ends 3 residues shy of where the CDR3 ends; the end is completed using the germline J gene. The genes are TRBV6-1 and TRBJ1-5; D not resolved. Germline CDR1 reads MNHNS; CDR2 reads SASEGT. The V end was cut by 0 bases, the J end by 7 bases, with 7 bases between. The CDR3 covers 13 residues. CDR3 bases read: TGTGCCAGCAGTGAAGCGGTCGGGCAGCCC. This encodes CASSEAVGQP. The entire CDR3 sequence reads CASSEAVGQPQHF.

In this sample, this clone turned up a few times. The read gets to within 3 residues of the CDR3 end, and the germline J gene fills in the rest. The V gene is TRBV7-2, the J gene TRBJ1-6, with 7 bases fitting TRBD1. Germline CDR1 is SGHTA and CDR2 is FQGNSA. There are 15 residues in the CDR3. Losses at the gene ends were 5 bases for V and 9 bases for J; bases not matched to a gene: 10. The CDR3 spells CASSPRQGSRSPLHF. The CDR3 bases that were read are TGTGCCAGCAGCCCCCGACAGGGAAGTCGTTCACCC.

Notes on this clone: The read terminates 3 residues before the CDR3 end, so the remaining end is supplied by the germline J gene. The V gene is TRBV20-1, the J gene TRBJ2-1; TRBD2 aligns across 7 bases. The J segment lost 4 bases and the V segment lost 2 bases, leaving 2 bases of the junction unmatched. Germline V CDR1 and CDR2: DFQATT, SNEGSKA (reference sequence). The CDR3 is 13 amino acids. Here the CDR3 reads CSARTGGYNEQFF. The sequenced part of the CDR3 DNA is TGCAGTGCTAGAACGGGGGGATACAATGAG.

The table lists this clone with a few counts. The read gets to within 3 residues of the CDR3 end, and the germline J gene fills in the rest. The chain carries TRBV20-1 and TRBJ2-7; 7 nucleotides line up with TRBD1. The trim removed 4 bases at V and 1 base at J, leaving 1 base unmatched. CDR3 size: 12 residues. Germline values: CDR1 DFQATT, CDR2 SNEGSKA (reference sequence). The sequenced part of the CDR3 DNA is TGCAGTGCTATGGACAGGTCCTACGAG. Protein: CSAMDRSYE. From start to end, the CDR3 is CSAMDRSYEQYF.

The sample holds a few counts of this clone. The CDR3 goes on 3 residues after the read ends, and that part is filled in from the germline J gene. V is TRBV7-2 and J is TRBJ2-2; 7 nucleotides line up with TRBD2. The CDR3 spans 13 residues. Germline values: CDR1 SGHTA, CDR2 FQGNSA. Unmatched junction bases numbered 4, after V lost 6 bases and J lost 6 bases. The CDR3 DNA, read in part, is TGTGCCAGCAGAATAACTAGCGCCGGGGAG. It encodes CASRITSAGE. The full CDR3 reads CASRITSAGELFF.

This clone showed up just a few times. The sequenced fragment ends 3 residues before the CDR3 boundary, so the rest is inferred from the germline J gene. The V and J genes are TRBV11-3 and TRBJ2-1; no definite D call. Trimming took 0 bases from V and 0 from J, leaving 6 bases between them. Germline V gene lookup returns CDR1 SGHNT and CDR2 YENEEA. The CDR3 runs 15 residues. The CDR3 bases that were read are TGTGCCAGCAGCTTAGACAGGAGCTCCTACAATGAG. This gives the protein CASSLDRSSYNE. The complete CDR3 protein is CASSLDRSSYNEQFF.

As to this clone: The DNA ends 3 residues before the CDR3 does, and the rest of the CDR3 is filled in from the germline J gene. The rearrangement links TRBV18 to TRBJ2-3; D gene uncertain. In germline, CDR1 is KGHSH, CDR2 LQKENI. The V end lost 3 bases, the J end lost 2 bases, and 12 bases lay between the germline ends. The length of the CDR3 is 15 residues. The part of the CDR3 DNA that was read is TGTGCCAGCTCACCGACGGGTGCCGCCACAGATACG. The encoded protein is CASSPTGAATDT. The CDR3 in full is CASSPTGAATDTQYF.

In its sample, this clone was seen a few times. The read terminates 3 residues ahead of where the CDR3 ends, so the germline J gene completes it. The rearrangement joins TRBV7-3 to TRBJ1-5; D is unresolved. The CDR3 sequence is 17 residues long. From germline, CDR1 is SGHTA and CDR2 FQGTGA. V was trimmed by 5 bases and J by 1 base, leaving 18 bases between them. The CDR3 DNA, read in part, is TGTGCCAGCAGCCTTAACGACTGGCGGAGAAGCAATCAGCCC. Translated: CASSLNDWRRSNQP. The full CDR3 reads CASSLNDWRRSNQPQHF.

Of note for this clone: The sequence runs out 3 residues before the end of the CDR3; the remainder is reconstructed from the germline J gene. The rearrangement joins TRBV11-1 to TRBJ2-7, with D maybe TRBD2 (5 bases). Germline CDR1 SGHAT, CDR2 FQDESV (reference sequence). The ends were cut back, 2 bases at V and 6 bases at J, with 14 bases in the middle. The CDR3 has 14 residues. The CDR3 loop reads CASSLTGLPPEQYF. The CDR3 bases that were read are TGTGCCAGCAGCTTAACTGGACTGCCCCCCGAG.

This clone has ten or more counts. The CDR3 end lies 3 residues beyond the end of the read and is filled in from the germline J gene. This CDR3 is also generated by other DNA sequences in the sample. V is TRBV19 and J is TRBJ2-5; 8 bases are shared with TRBD1. The J segment lost 5 bases and the V segment lost 2 bases, leaving 4 bases of the junction unmatched. The CDR3 is 14 amino acids. The V gene's germline CDR1 is LNHDA and CDR2 SQIVND (reference sequence). The CDR3 protein is CASSIQGAAETQYF. The DNA read from the CDR3 is TGTGCCAGTAGTATACAGGGGGCGGCGGAGACC. The entire variable domain, with the rest obtained from reference TRBV19 and TRBJ2-5, is as follows: DGGITQSPKYLFRKEGQNVTLSCEQNLNHDAMYWYRQDPGQGLRLIYYSQIVNDFQKGDIAEGYSVSREKKESFPLTVTSAQKNPTAFYLCASSIQGAAETQYFGPGTRLLVL.

This clone was seen a few times. The part of the CDR3 DNA that was read is TGTGCCAGCAGTGAGAGGGGTGGCCGCACAGATACG. Translation gives CASSERGGRTDT. The entire CDR3 sequence reads CASSERGGRTDTQYF. The chain links TRBV6-1 to TRBJ2-3, with D perhaps matching TRBD1 or TRBD2 (5 bases each). The read terminates 3 residues ahead of where the CDR3 ends, so the germline J gene completes it. Per the germline V gene, CDR1 is MNHNS and CDR2 is SASEGT. This CDR3 has 15 amino acids. The V end lost 3 bases, the J end lost 1 base, and 11 bases lay between the germline ends.

This clone was observed at least ten times. The sequence runs out 3 residues before the end of the CDR3; the remainder is reconstructed from the germline J gene. The J gene is TRBJ2-3, the V gene TRBV5-1, with 10 bases lining up with TRBD2. The CDR3 sequence is 16 residues long. V lost 2 bases, J lost 3 bases, and 6 bases stayed unmatched. CDR1 and CDR2 from the germline V gene are SGHRS and YFSETQ. Partial CDR3 DNA: TGCGCCAGCAGCTTACCGACTAGCGGGCGAACAGATACG. Protein: CASSLPTSGRTDT. The complete CDR3 sequence is CASSLPTSGRTDTQYF.

This clone has more than one count but fewer than ten. The missing CDR3 end, 3 residues past where the read stops, is filled in from the germline J gene. The chain links TRBV11-1 to TRBJ2-7; D gene ambiguous. This CDR3 has 12 amino acids. V was trimmed by 5 bases and J by 2 bases, leaving 7 bases between them. Germline-derived CDR1 and CDR2 are SGHAT and FQDESV (reference sequence). The sequenced part of the CDR3 DNA is TGTGCCAGCAGCCGACACACCTACGAG. Its translation: CASSRHTYE. Given in full, the CDR3 is CASSRHTYEQYF.

This clone appeared a few times. The CDR3 extends 3 residues past the end of the read, so its final part is completed from the germline J gene. Other DNA sequences from this sample encode an identical CDR3 as well. The rearrangement uses TRBV5-1 and TRBJ2-7; D is perhaps TRBD2 (5 bases). The CDR3 length is 15 residues. Trimming shortened V by 4 bases and J by 0 bases, and 14 bases separated the two germline ends. Per germline, CDR1 SGHRS and CDR2 YFSETQ. The sequenced part of the CDR3 DNA is TGCGCCAGCAGCCTAGTAGGAGGTAGCTCCTACGAG. Translated: CASSLVGGSSYE. The whole CDR3 region reads CASSLVGGSSYEQYF.

In its sample, this clone was seen a few times. The read finishes 3 residues shy of the CDR3 end, and the germline J gene is used to complete it. The V gene is TRBV7-9, the J gene TRBJ1-1, with unresolved D. The CDR3 contains 14 residues. The ends were cut back, 5 bases at V and 4 bases at J, with 14 bases in the middle. CDR1 SEHNR and CDR2 FQNEAQ come from the germline V gene (reference sequence). CDR3 in amino acids: CASSHLGTLTEAFF. The part of the CDR3 DNA that was read is TGTGCCAGCAGCCATCTAGGCACCCTCACTGAA.

This clone was detected many times. The CDR3 extends 3 residues past the end of the read, so its final part is completed from the germline J gene. J is TRBJ2-3 and V is TRBV18; perhaps TRBD1 as D (5 bases). The V end lost 6 bases, the J end lost 0 bases, and 13 bases lay between the germline ends. Germline V lookup: CDR1 KGHSH, CDR2 LQKENI. This CDR3 has 15 residues. The CDR3 loop is CASSQDIISTDTQYF. The CDR3 DNA, read in part, is TGTGCCAGCTCTCAGGACATAATTAGCACAGATACG.

This clone was counted between two and nine times. The read stops 3 residues short of the end of the CDR3; the missing end is completed from the germline J gene. V and J are TRBV5-6 and TRBJ2-7; weak D call: TRBD2 (5 bases). Germline CDR1 SGHDT, CDR2 YYEEEE. The V end was cut by 2 bases, the J end by 0 bases, with 12 bases between. The CDR3 totals 15 residues. The CDR3: CASSFGDGVSYEQYF. CDR3 bases read: TGTGCCAGCAGCTTTGGTGACGGGGTCTCCTACGAG.

Points on this clone: The sequenced fragment ends 3 residues before the CDR3 boundary, so the rest is inferred from the germline J gene. The V gene is TRBV19, the J gene TRBJ1-2; D remains unclear. The V gene lost 6 bases and the J gene lost 6 bases, with 20 bases spanning the gap. The CDR3 is 15 residues long. CDR1 LNHDA and CDR2 SQIVND come from the germline V gene (reference sequence). The CDR3 loop reads CASRVSGGVGHGYTF. CDR3 DNA (partial): TGTGCCAGTAGAGTGTCGGGCGGGGTAGGGCATGGC.